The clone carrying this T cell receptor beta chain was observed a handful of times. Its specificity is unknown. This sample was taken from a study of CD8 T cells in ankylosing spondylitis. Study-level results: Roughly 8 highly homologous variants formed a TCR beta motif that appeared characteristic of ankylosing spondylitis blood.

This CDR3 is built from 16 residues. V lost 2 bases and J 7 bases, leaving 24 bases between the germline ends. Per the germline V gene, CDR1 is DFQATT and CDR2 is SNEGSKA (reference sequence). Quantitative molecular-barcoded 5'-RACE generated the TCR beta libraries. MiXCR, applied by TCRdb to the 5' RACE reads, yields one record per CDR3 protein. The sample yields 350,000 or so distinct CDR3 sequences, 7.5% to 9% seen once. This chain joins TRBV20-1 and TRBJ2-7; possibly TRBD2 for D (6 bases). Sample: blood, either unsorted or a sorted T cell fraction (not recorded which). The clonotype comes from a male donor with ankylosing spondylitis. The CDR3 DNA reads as TGCAGTGCTAGACCCCCCGGGCGGGGCCCCGGATGGGAGCAGTACTTC. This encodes CSARPPGRGPGWEQYF.